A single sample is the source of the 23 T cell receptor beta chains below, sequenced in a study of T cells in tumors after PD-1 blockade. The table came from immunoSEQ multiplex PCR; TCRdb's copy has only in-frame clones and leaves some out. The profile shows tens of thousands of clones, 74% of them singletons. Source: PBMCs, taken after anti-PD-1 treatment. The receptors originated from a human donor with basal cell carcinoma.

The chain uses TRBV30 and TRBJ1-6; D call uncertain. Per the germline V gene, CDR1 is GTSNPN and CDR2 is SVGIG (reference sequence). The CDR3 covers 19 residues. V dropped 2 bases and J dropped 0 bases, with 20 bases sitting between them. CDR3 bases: TGTGCCTGGAGTCCCTGGGTTTCGGCGACGAGCTCCTATAATTCACCCCTCCACTTT. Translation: CAWSPWVSATSSYNSPLHF.

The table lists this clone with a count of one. The CDR3 nucleotides read TGTGCCTGGACCGAGGGAGCAGGGTGGGGGAACACTGAAGCTTTCTTT. It is translated as CAWTEGAGWGNTEAFF. The rearrangement uses TRBV30 and TRBJ1-1; TRBD1 is a possible D gene (5 bases). Trimming shortened V by 4 bases and J by 1 base, and 19 bases separated the two germline ends. CDR3 size: 16 residues. Germline assignment: CDR1 GTSNPN and CDR2 SVGIG (reference sequence).

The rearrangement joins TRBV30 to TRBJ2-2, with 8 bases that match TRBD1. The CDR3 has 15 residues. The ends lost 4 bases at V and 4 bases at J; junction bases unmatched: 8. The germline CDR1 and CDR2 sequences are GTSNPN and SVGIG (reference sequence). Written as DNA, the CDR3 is TGTGCCTGGACCCGCAGGGGGCTCGGCACCGGGGAGCTGTTTTTT. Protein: CAWTRRGLGTGELFF.

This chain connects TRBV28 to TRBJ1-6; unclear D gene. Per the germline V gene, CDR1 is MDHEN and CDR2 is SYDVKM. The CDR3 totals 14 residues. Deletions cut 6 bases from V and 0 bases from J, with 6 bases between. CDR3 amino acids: CASRVSSYNSPLHF. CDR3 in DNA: TGTGCCAGCAGAGTCAGCTCCTATAATTCACCCCTCCACTTT.

The CDR3 bases are TGTGCCAGTAGTCCCATGACAGGGGGCCACGAGCAGTACTTC. Its translation is CASSPMTGGHEQYF. The gene calls are TRBV19 and TRBJ2-7, with TRBD1 matching over 10 bases. The length of the CDR3 is 14 residues. Looked up from germline, CDR1 is LNHDA and CDR2 is SQIVND (reference sequence). V dropped 5 bases and J dropped 5; count of bases not matched to a gene: 6.

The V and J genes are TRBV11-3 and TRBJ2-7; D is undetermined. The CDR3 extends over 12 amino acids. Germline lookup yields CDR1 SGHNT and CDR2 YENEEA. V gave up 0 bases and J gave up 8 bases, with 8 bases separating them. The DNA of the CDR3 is TGTGCCAGCAGCTTAGAGGATCAGAAGCAGTACTTC. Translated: CASSLEDQKQYF.

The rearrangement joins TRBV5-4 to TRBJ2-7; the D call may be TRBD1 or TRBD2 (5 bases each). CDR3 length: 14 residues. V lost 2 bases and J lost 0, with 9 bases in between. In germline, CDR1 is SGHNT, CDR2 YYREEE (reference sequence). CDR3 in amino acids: CASSFPGSSYEQYF. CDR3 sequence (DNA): TGTGCCAGCAGCTTCCCAGGGAGCTCCTACGAGCAGTACTTC.

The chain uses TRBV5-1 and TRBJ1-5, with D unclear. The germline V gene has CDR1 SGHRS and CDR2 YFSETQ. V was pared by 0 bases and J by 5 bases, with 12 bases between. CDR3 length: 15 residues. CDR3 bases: TGCGCCAGCAGCTTGGAGGGCAACACAGATCAGCCCCAGCATTTT. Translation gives CASSLEGNTDQPQHF.

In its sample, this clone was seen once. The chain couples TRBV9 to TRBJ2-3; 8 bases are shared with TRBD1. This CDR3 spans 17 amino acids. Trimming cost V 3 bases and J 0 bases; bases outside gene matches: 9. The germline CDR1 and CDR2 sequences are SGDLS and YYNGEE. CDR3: CASSAKDRGFSTDTQYF. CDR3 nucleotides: TGTGCCAGCAGCGCTAAAGACAGGGGATTTAGCACAGATACGCAGTATTTT.

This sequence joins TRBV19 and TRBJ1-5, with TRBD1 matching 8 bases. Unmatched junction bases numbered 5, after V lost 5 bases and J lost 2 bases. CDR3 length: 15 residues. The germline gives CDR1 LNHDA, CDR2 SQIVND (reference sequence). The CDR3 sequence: CASSVLTGGNQPQHF. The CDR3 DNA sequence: TGTGCCAGTAGTGTCCTGACAGGGGGCAATCAGCCCCAGCATTTT.

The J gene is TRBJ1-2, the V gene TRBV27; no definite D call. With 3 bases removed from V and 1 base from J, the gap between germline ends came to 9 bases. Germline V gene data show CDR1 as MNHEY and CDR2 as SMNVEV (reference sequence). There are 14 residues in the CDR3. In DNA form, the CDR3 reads TGTGCCAGCAGTTTTAAGGCAGATAACTATGGCTACACCTTC. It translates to CASSFKADNYGYTF.

As DNA, the CDR3 is TGCGCCAGCAGCTTCGGGGGCGGCTACGAGCAGTACTTC. It encodes CASSFGGGYEQYF. The chain uses TRBV5-1 and TRBJ2-7, with D tentatively TRBD1 or TRBD2 (6 bases each). CDR3 size: 13 residues. Trimming removed 2 bases at V and 3 bases at J, with 9 bases between. CDR1 and CDR2 from the germline V gene are SGHRS and YFSETQ.

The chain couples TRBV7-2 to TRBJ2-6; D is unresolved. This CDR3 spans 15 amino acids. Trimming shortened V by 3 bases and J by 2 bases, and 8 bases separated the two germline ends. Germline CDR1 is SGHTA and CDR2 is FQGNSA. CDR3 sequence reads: CASSFHQAGANVLTF. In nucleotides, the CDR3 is TGTGCCAGCAGCTTCCACCAAGCTGGGGCCAACGTCCTGACTTTC.

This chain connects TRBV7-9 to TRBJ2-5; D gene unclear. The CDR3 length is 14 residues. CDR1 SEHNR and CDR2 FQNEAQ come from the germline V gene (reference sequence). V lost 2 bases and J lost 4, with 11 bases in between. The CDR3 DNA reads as TGTGCCAGCAGCTTACTGGACCCCTTAGAGACCCAGTACTTC. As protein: CASSLLDPLETQYF.

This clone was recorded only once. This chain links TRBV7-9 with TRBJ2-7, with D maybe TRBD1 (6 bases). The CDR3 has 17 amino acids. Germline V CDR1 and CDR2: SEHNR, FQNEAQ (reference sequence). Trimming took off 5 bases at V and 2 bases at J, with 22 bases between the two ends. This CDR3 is CASSNPGKGGKAYEQYF. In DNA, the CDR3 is TGTGCCAGCAGCAATCCAGGGAAAGGGGGTAAGGCCTACGAGCAGTACTTC.

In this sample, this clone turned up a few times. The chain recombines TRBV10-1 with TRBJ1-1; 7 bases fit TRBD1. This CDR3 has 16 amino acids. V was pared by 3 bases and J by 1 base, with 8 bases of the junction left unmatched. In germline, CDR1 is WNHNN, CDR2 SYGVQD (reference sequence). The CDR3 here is CASSESDRAENTEAFF. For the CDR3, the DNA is TGCGCCAGCAGTGAAAGTGACAGGGCGGAGAACACTGAAGCTTTCTTT.

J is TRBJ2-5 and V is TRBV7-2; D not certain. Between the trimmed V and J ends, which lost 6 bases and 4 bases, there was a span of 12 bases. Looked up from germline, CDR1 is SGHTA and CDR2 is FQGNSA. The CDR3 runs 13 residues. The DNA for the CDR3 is TGTGCCAGCAGTCCCGGCGAGAGAGAGACCCAGTACTTC. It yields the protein CASSPGERETQYF.

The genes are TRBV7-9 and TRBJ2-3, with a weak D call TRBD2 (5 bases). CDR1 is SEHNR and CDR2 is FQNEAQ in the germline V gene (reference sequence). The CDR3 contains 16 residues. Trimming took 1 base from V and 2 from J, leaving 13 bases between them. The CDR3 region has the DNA TGTGCCAGCAGCTTAGGGCTAGCTTCCCTCACAGATACGCAGTATTTT. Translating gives CASSLGLASLTDTQYF.

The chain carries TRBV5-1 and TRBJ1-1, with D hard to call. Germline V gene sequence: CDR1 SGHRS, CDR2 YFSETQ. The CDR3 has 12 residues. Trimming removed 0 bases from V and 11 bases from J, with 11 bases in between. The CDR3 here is CASSLEGLRAFF. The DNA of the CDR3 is TGCGCCAGCAGCTTGGAGGGTCTTAGGGCTTTCTTT.

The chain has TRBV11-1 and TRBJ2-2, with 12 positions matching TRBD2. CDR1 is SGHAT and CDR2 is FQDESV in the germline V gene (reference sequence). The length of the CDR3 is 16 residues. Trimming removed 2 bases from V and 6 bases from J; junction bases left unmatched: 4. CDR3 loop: CASSLRLAGAAGELFF. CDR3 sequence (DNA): TGTGCCAGCAGCTTACGACTAGCGGGAGCGGCCGGGGAGCTGTTTTTT.

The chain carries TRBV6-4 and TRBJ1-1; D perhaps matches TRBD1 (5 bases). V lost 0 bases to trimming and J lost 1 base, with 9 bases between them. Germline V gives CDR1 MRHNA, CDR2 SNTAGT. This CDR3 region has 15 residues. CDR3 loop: CASSDSAGRNTEAFF. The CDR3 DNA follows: TGTGCCAGCAGTGACTCAGCAGGGAGGAACACTGAAGCTTTCTTT.

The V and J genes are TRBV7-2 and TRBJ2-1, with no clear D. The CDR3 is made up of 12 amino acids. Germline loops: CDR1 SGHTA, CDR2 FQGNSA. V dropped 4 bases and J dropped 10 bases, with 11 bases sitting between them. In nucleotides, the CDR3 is TGTGCCAGCAGCTCTTCACTCTGGGAGCAGTTCTTC. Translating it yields CASSSSLWEQFF.

This chain's CDR3 is CASSLEYGGIDYGYTF. CDR3 DNA: TGTGCCAGCAGCTTGGAGTATGGGGGCATTGACTATGGCTACACCTTC. The chain links TRBV5-5 to TRBJ1-2, with TRBD1 as a possible D gene (6 bases). CDR1 is SGHKS and CDR2 is YYEKEE in the germline V gene (reference sequence). The V and J ends lost 0 bases and 3 bases respectively, with 15 bases between them. The CDR3 spans 16 residues.